These 14 T cell receptor beta chains share one sample of origin, sequenced in a study of blood T cell repertoires in COVID-19. Some clones are missing from TCRdb's copy, which holds only in-frame ones; the method was immunoSEQ multiplex PCR. The sample lists about 200,000 clones, roughly 90% occurring once. Material for sequencing was peripheral blood. These receptors were collected from a man younger than 35 with active or convalescent COVID-19.

The rearrangement uses TRBV27 and TRBJ2-7, with 7 bases lining up with TRBD2. The CDR3 is made up of 13 amino acids. V dropped 2 bases and J dropped 6; count of bases not matched to a gene: 4. Per germline, CDR1 MNHEY and CDR2 SMNVEV (reference sequence). CDR3 region: CASSLVTSAEQYF. In DNA, the CDR3 is TGTGCCAGCAGTTTAGTCACTAGCGCCGAGCAGTACTTC.

The chain couples TRBV5-5 to TRBJ1-1; tentative D call: TRBD1 (5 bases). Between the trimmed V and J ends, which lost 6 bases and 8 bases, there was a span of 20 bases. The germline V gene has CDR1 SGHKS and CDR2 YYEKEE (reference sequence). CDR3 length equals 14 residues. CDR3 DNA sequence: TGTGCCAGCACCGGCATATATAACCAGGGAGAAGCTTTCTTT. This codes for CASTGIYNQGEAFF. Drawing the rest from reference TRBV5-5 and TRBJ1-1, the complete variable domain is DAGVTQSPTHLIKTRGQQVTLRCSPISGHKSVSWYQQVLGQGPQFIFQYYEKEERGRGNFPDRFSARQFPNYSSELNVNALLLGDSALYLCASTGIYNQGEAFFGQGTRLTVV.

The rearrangement uses TRBV6-5 and TRBJ2-7; TRBD1 aligns across 8 bases. The CDR3 covers 12 residues. Looked up from germline, CDR1 is MNHEY and CDR2 is SVGAGI. The J segment lost 12 bases and the V segment lost 5 bases, leaving 9 bases of the junction unmatched. The CDR3 loop reads CASSPRDRLLYF. The CDR3 DNA reads as TGTGCCAGCAGTCCCCGGGACAGGCTATTGTACTTC.

This chain connects TRBV2 to TRBJ1-5, with a tentative D call TRBD1 (5 bases). The CDR3 sequence is 13 residues long. Germline assignment: CDR1 SNHLY and CDR2 FYNNEI. The V end lost 5 bases, the J end lost 4 bases, and 9 bases lay between the germline ends. Here the CDR3 DNA reads TGTGCCAGCAGTCCCGGGACTAATCAGCCCCAGCATTTT. It codes for CASSPGTNQPQHF.

V gene TRBV28 combines with J gene TRBJ2-3; D not certain. Germline V gives CDR1 MDHEN, CDR2 SYDVKM. V shed 3 bases and J shed 4 bases, with 5 bases lying between them. The CDR3 length is 12 residues. CDR3 sequence reads: CASSLSADTQYF. CDR3 sequence (DNA): TGTGCCAGCAGTTTGTCCGCAGATACGCAGTATTTT.

This rearrangement joins TRBV2 to TRBJ1-2; D possibly corresponds to TRBD1 (6 bases). The germline V gene has CDR1 SNHLY and CDR2 FYNNEI. The CDR3 totals 15 residues. V was trimmed by 6 bases and J by 4 bases, leaving 18 bases between them. The CDR3 DNA is TGTGCCAGCAGCTTGGACAGTCTCCCGCTCTATGGCTACACCTTC. Residues: CASSLDSLPLYGYTF.

This chain links TRBV5-1 with TRBJ2-1; 13 bases are shared with TRBD2. The length of the CDR3 is 17 residues. Looked up from germline, CDR1 is SGHRS and CDR2 is YFSETQ. V gave up 4 bases and J gave up 9 bases; unmatched junction bases: 13. The CDR3 region is CASSVDLTSGRAREQFF. The CDR3 nucleotides read TGCGCCAGCAGCGTGGACCTTACTAGCGGGAGGGCACGTGAGCAGTTCTTC.

The chain is built from TRBV7-2 and TRBJ2-3; 7 bases are a match to TRBD2. V lost 1 base, J lost 12 bases, and 7 bases stayed unmatched. CDR3 length: 13 residues. Germline CDR1 and CDR2: SGHTA and FQGNSA. The CDR3 is CASSLEVAGRQYF. The CDR3 coding sequence is TGTGCCAGCAGCTTAGAGGTAGCGGGTCGACAGTATTTT. Supplemented by reference TRBV7-2 and TRBJ2-3, the full variable domain reads GAGVSQSPSNKVTEKGKDVELRCDPISGHTALYWYRQSLGQGLEFLIYFQGNSAPDKSGLPSDRFSAERTGGSVSTLTIQRTQQEDSAVYLCASSLEVAGRQYFGPGTRLTVL.

The V gene is TRBV7-2, the J gene TRBJ2-1, with D perhaps TRBD2 (6 bases). The CDR3 has 19 residues. Trimming removed 2 bases from V and 1 base from J, with 21 bases in between. Germline V gene data show CDR1 as SGHTA and CDR2 as FQGNSA. CDR3 loop: CASSLNFAGRDHSYNEQFF. In DNA form, the CDR3 reads TGTGCCAGCAGCTTAAATTTCGCTGGGCGGGACCATTCCTACAATGAGCAGTTCTTC. Filled out from reference TRBV7-2 and TRBJ2-1, the complete variable domain reads GAGVSQSPSNKVTEKGKDVELRCDPISGHTALYWYRQSLGQGLEFLIYFQGNSAPDKSGLPSDRFSAERTGGSVSTLTIQRTQQEDSAVYLCASSLNFAGRDHSYNEQFFGPGTRLTVL.

This clone was counted a few times. The chain uses TRBV7-9 and TRBJ1-4; D might be TRBD1 (6 bases). The CDR3 sequence is 19 residues long. Germline CDR1 and CDR2: SEHNR and FQNEAQ (reference sequence). The V and J ends lost 5 bases and 5 bases respectively, with 27 bases between them. The CDR3, as DNA: TGTGCCAGCAGCCGCGCCCGCGGGGGCAGCACCGATTGGAATGAAAAACTGTTTTTT. This encodes CASSRARGGSTDWNEKLFF.

The chain combines TRBV5-6 with TRBJ2-1, with 9 bases identical to TRBD1. This CDR3 is 15 amino acids long. CDR1 is SGHDT and CDR2 is YYEEEE in the germline V gene. Trimming at V came to 5 bases and at J to 2 bases, leaving 5 bases not matched to a gene. The CDR3: CASSVRDRAYNEQFF. The CDR3 region has the DNA TGTGCCAGCAGTGTGAGGGACAGGGCCTACAATGAGCAGTTCTTC.

On this clone: The junction departs from germline at one end; a sequencing error may be responsible. The rearrangement joins TRBV2 to TRBJ1-4, with 7 bases matching TRBD1. The CDR3 covers 13 residues. The germline CDR1 and CDR2 sequences are SNHLY and FYNNEI. The CDR3 protein is CASSELEGDSSQF. The CDR3, as DNA: TGTGCCAGCAGTGAATTAGAAGGGGACAGCAGCCAATTT.

The J gene is TRBJ1-1, the V gene TRBV5-4; possible D gene TRBD1, 5 bases. Germline CDR1 SGHNT, CDR2 YYREEE (reference sequence). V was clipped by 4 bases and J by 2 bases, with 18 bases between them. CDR3 length: 16 residues. CDR3 DNA: TGTGCCAGCAGCGGTATCTTTACTCAGGGCAACACTGAAGCTTTCTTT. It codes for CASSGIFTQGNTEAFF.

The J gene is TRBJ1-1, the V gene TRBV9; D possibly corresponds to TRBD1 (5 bases). The V end was cut by 3 bases, the J end by 5 bases, with 14 bases between. Germline assignment: CDR1 SGDLS and CDR2 YYNGEE. The CDR3 sequence is 14 residues long. The CDR3 loop is CASSDQDSRTEAFF. As DNA, the CDR3 is TGTGCCAGCAGCGACCAAGACAGTAGGACTGAAGCTTTCTTT.